The rows below give T cell receptor beta chains drawn from one sample of a study of immune characterization of retroperitoneal liposarcoma. TCRdb fed the PCR reads into MiXCR, producing one record per CDR3 protein. This sample has more than 1,500 distinct CDR3 sequences, with more than 45% found just once. The sample comprised tumor tissue. All receptors derive from a female donor with retroperitoneal liposarcoma. The CDR3 runs from the conserved cysteine through the conserved F or W. A D gene is named only where the DNA matches it firmly. The size of a clone is reported for some rows only, either as once, few or many, or as a class for expanded clones.

TRBV6-5	TRBJ2-4	NA	TRBD1	TGTGCCAGCAGTCCCCTCCCGGGACAGCTAGCCAAAAACATTCAGTACTTC	CASSPLPGQLAKNIQYF
TRBV6-1	TRBJ2-7	few	TRBD2	TGTGCCAGCAGCCTTTTAAGGACTAGCGGGAGCCACGAGCAGTACTTC	CASSLLRTSGSHEQYF
TRBV12-3/TRBV12-4	TRBJ2-3	NA	NA	TGTGCCAGCAGTTTAGAGGCTAGCACAGATACGCAGTATTTT	CASSLEASTDTQYF
TRBV6-6	TRBJ2-1	NA	NA	TGTGCCAGCAGTTACTCGCCAGCCCGAGATTACGAGCAGTTCTTC	CASSYSPARDYEQFF
TRBV25-1	TRBJ2-3	NA	NA	TGTGCCAGCAGTGGCGCAGGGGGCACAGATACGCAGTATTTT	CASSGAGGTDTQYF
TRBV6-6	TRBJ2-5	few	NA	TGTGCCAGCAGTCTGGATGGAGGGGCCCTCTCCCAAGAGACCCAGTACTTC	CASSLDGGALSQETQYF
TRBV7-2	TRBJ2-7	NA	TRBD1	TGTGCCAGCAGCTTAGCCGGGACAGGGATTTACGAGCAGTACTTC	CASSLAGTGIYEQYF
TRBV6-1	TRBJ1-2	NA	TRBD1	TGTGCCAGCAGTGAAGGGACAGGGAGAAGTCTTAACTATGGCTACACCTTC	CASSEGTGRSLNYGYTF
TRBV10-1	TRBJ2-7	few	TRBD2	TGCGCCAGCAGTCCGAGCGGGAGCGGCGAGCAGTACTTC	CASSPSGSGEQYF
TRBV7-2	TRBJ2-7	few	NA	TGTGCCAGCAGCTTAGACCCGGGTAGCTTCAGCGAGCAGTACTTC	CASSLDPGSFSEQYF
TRBV12-3/TRBV12-4	TRBJ2-5	few	NA	TGTGCCAGCAGTCGGGACATCTACAATGAGCAGTACTTC	CASSRDIYNEQYF
TRBV12-3/TRBV12-4	TRBJ2-7	NA	TRBD2	TGTGCCAGCAGTTTTGGTAGCGGGGGGGACGAGCAGTACTTC	CASSFGSGGDEQYF
TRBV11-3	TRBJ2-1	once	TRBD2	TGTGCCAGCAGCGCCGGGATCGGGAGGGAGCAGTTCTTC	CASSAGIGREQFF
TRBV6-1	TRBJ2-7	NA	NA	TGTGCCAGCAGTAGCGGGACAGCAGCCTACGAGCAGTACTTC	CASSSGTAAYEQYF
TRBV6-1	TRBJ2-4	NA	NA	TGTGCCAGCAGAAGGGTGGACATTCAGTACTTC	CASRRVDIQYF
TRBV6-6	TRBJ2-3	NA	NA	TGTGCCAGCAGTTACTCAGGGCCCATTAGCACAGATACGCAGTATTTT	CASSYSGPISTDTQYF
TRBV7-2	TRBJ2-3	few	NA	TGTGCCAGCAGCTTAGTCGGGGGAGATACGCAGTATTTT	CASSLVGGDTQYF
TRBV7-2	TRBJ2-7	few	NA	TGTGCCAGCAGCTTCTTCCGGACAGACTCCTACGAGCAGTACTTC	CASSFFRTDSYEQYF
TRBV7-6	TRBJ2-3	NA	NA	TGTGCCAGCAGCTCACGGCCAGATACGCAGTATTTT	CASSSRPDTQYF
TRBV5-1	TRBJ2-1	few	TRBD2	TGCGCCAGCAGCTTGGAGGCTAGCGGGGTGTCCTACAATGAGCAGTTCTTC	CASSLEASGVSYNEQFF
TRBV6-6	TRBJ1-1	NA	NA	TGTGCCAGCAGTGGAGTCGGGGTGCGTACTGAAGCTTTCTTT	CASSGVGVRTEAFF
TRBV12-3/TRBV12-4	TRBJ2-7	NA	TRBD1	TGTGCCAGCAGTCTCAGGGACAGTCTCTACGAGCAGTACTTC	CASSLRDSLYEQYF
TRBV12-3/TRBV12-4	TRBJ2-1	few	TRBD1	TGTGCCAGCAGCCGGACAGGGAGCGAGCAGTTCTTC	CASSRTGSEQFF
TRBV6-6	TRBJ2-1	NA	NA	TGTGCCAGCAGTTACGGCGCAAGGCTAGTGGGCTACGAGCAGTTCTTC	CASSYGARLVGYEQFF
TRBV27	TRBJ2-4	few	TRBD1	TGTGCCAGCAGTATACAGGGGGCGGGAAACATTCAGTACTTC	CASSIQGAGNIQYF
TRBV11-2	TRBJ2-1	NA	TRBD2	TGTGCCAGCAGGGGGCTAGCGGGAGGGCTCGAGAATGAGCAGTTCTTC	CASRGLAGGLENEQFF
TRBV4-1	TRBJ2-7	NA	TRBD1	TGCGCCAGCAGCCACAGGGGGCTAACGCACTACGAGCAGTACTTC	CASSHRGLTHYEQYF
TRBV7-2	TRBJ2-1	few	TRBD2	TGTGCCAGCAGCTTAGCCCCAACTAGCGGGAAAGGGAATGAGCAGTTCTTC	CASSLAPTSGKGNEQFF
TRBV10-2	TRBJ2-3	NA	NA	TGCGCCAGCAGTCATGTTGCAGATACGCAGTATTTT	CASSHVADTQYF
TRBV27	TRBJ2-1	NA	NA	TGTGCCAGCACCCCTAGGGGGGGCCCCTACAATGAGCAGTTCTTC	CASTPRGGPYNEQFF
TRBV6-6	TRBJ2-1	NA	NA	TGTGCCAGCAGTTATCTCCCCTCCTATGAGCAGTTCTTC	CASSYLPSYEQFF
TRBV6-1	TRBJ2-3	few	TRBD1	TGTGCCAGCAGTGAAAGGGAAGGGACAGTGACAGATACACAGTATTTT	CASSEREGTVTDTQYF
TRBV6-1	TRBJ2-1	NA	TRBD2	TGTGCCAGCAGGCCGGGACTAGCGGGAGTAGGAGAGACCCAGTTCTTC	CASRPGLAGVGETQFF
TRBV6-1	TRBJ2-1	few	NA	TGTGCCAGCAGTGAAGGGGGGGACACCACCTACGAGCAGTTCTTC	CASSEGGDTTYEQFF
TRBV10-3	TRBJ2-7	NA	TRBD2	TGTGCCAGCAGTGACCCGGGGGGGGAGCAGTACTTC	CASSDPGGEQYF
TRBV7-2	TRBJ2-3	NA	TRBD2	TGTGCCAGCAGCTTAGCCCCAGCGGGGGGGCCAGATACGCAGTATTTT	CASSLAPAGGPDTQYF
TRBV6-1	TRBJ2-5	few	TRBD2	TGTGCCAGCAGTGAAGGAGAGCGGGAGATCGAGACCCAGTACTTC	CASSEGEREIETQYF
TRBV7-2	TRBJ2-7	few	TRBD2	TGTGCCAAGAGACTAGCGGGTAACATGGGGAATGAGCAGTACTTC	CAKRLAGNMGNEQYF
TRBV7-6	TRBJ2-5	few	NA	TGTGCCAGCAGCAGGACGGGGTCAGAGACCCAGTACTTC	CASSRTGSETQYF
TRBV28	TRBJ2-7	NA	NA	TGTGCCAGCAGTTTATTAGGGCAGGGGCACTACGAGCAGTACTTC	CASSLLGQGHYEQYF
TRBV27	TRBJ2-1	NA	NA	TGTGCCAGCAGTTTAAGGGGCGGGGTGCACAATGAGCAGTTCTTC	CASSLRGGVHNEQFF
TRBV6-1	TRBJ2-7	NA	NA	TGTGCCAGCAGTCAAAACTCCCGCTACGAGCAGTACTTC	CASSQNSRYEQYF